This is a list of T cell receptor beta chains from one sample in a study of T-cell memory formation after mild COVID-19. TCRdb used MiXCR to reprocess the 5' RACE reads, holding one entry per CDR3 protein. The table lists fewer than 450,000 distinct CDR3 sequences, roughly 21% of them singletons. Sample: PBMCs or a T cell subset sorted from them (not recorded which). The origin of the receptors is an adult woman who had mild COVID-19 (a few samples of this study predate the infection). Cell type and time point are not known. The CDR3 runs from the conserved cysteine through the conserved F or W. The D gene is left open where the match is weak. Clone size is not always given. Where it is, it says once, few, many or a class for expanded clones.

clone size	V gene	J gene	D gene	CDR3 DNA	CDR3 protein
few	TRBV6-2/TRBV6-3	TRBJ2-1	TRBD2	TGTGCCAGCAGAGAGTCTAGCGGGCACTACAATGAGCAGTTCTTC	CASRESSGHYNEQFF
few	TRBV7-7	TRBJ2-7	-	TGTGCTAGCAGCCACGGGATTGGGGACGAGCAGTACTTC	CASSHGIGDEQYF
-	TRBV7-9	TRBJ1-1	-	TGTGCCAGCATCGATCCCTATCGAGACGGGGCTTTCTTT	CASIDPYRDGAFF
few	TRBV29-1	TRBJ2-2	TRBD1	TGCAGCGTGACACAGGGGACGAACACCGGGGAGCTGTTTTTT	CSVTQGTNTGELFF
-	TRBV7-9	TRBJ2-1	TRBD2	TGTGCCAGCAGCTTAGGAGCTAGCGGGAGCAATGAGCAGTTCTTC	CASSLGASGSNEQFF
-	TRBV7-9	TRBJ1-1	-	TGTGCCAGCAGCTTAGCAGGATTCGGGAACACTGAAGCTTTCTTT	CASSLAGFGNTEAFF
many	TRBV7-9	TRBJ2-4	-	TGTGCCAGCAGCTTAGCGGAACAAGGGAACTTCCTAGCCAAAAACATTCAGTACTTC	CASSLAEQGNFLAKNIQYF
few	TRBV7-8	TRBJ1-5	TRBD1	TGTGCCAGCAGCTTAGCAGCCAGGGGGGACCAGCCCCAGCATTTT	CASSLAARGDQPQHF
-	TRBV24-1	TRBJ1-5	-	TGTGCCACCAGTGGAGGGGTTCCCAATCAGCCCCAGCATTTT	CATSGGVPNQPQHF
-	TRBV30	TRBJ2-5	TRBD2	TGTGCCTGGAGTCATACGGGGGGTCCCACTCAAGAGACCCAGTACTTC	CAWSHTGGPTQETQYF
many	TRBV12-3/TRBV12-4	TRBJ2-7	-	TGTGCCAGCAGTTTAAAGGCAGGGGAGACCTACGAGCAGTACTTC	CASSLKAGETYEQYF
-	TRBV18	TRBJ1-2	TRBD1	TGTGCCAGCTCACAACGGACAGGCGATTTCTATGGCTACACCTTC	CASSQRTGDFYGYTF
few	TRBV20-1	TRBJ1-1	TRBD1	TGCAGTGCTGTCCGGGACAGAAACACTGAAGCTTTCTTT	CSAVRDRNTEAFF
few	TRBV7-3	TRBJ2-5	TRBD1	TGTGCCAGCAGCCAGAAAGGGACAGAGCCACAAGAGACCCAGTACTTC	CASSQKGTEPQETQYF
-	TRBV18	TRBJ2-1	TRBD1	TGTGCCAGCTCACCTGCTACAGGGGGATACAATGAGCAGTTCTTC	CASSPATGGYNEQFF
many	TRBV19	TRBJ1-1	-	TGTGCCAGTATACCCCCGGGCCGACCTTCAGGAGCTTTCTTT	CASIPPGRPSGAFF
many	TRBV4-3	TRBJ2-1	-	TGCGCCAGCAGCCCCGGAACCCGATTTAGCGAGCAGTTCTTC	CASSPGTRFSEQFF
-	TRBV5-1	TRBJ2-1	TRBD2	TGCGCCAGCAGCTTGGAGCGGGGGGCCTACAATGAGCAGTTCTTC	CASSLERGAYNEQFF
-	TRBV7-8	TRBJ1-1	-	TGTGCCAGCAGCTTAGGAGGTCGGGCGATGAACACTGAAGCTTTCTTT	CASSLGGRAMNTEAFF
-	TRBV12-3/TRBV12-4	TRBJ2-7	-	TGTGCCAGCAGTTTAGAGGTGTACTCCTACGAGCAGTACTTC	CASSLEVYSYEQYF
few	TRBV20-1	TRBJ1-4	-	TGCAGTGCTAGAGGGGTGGCAGGGGACACCGCAAAACTGTTTTTT	CSARGVAGDTAKLFF
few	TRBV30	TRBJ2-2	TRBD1	TGTGCCTGGGGACAGGCCATCGGGGAGCTGTTTTTT	CAWGQAIGELFF
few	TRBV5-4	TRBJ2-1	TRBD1	TGTGCCAGCAGCTTCAGACCGGGACAGGGGGCTGTCAATGAGCAGTTCTTC	CASSFRPGQGAVNEQFF
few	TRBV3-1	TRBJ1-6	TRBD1	TGTGCCAGCAGCCAAGCGAGCAGGGGGAGATCACCCCTCCACTTT	CASSQASRGRSPLHF
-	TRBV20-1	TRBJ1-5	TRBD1	TGCAGTGCCCGGACAGGGGGGAATGGCAATCAGCCCCAGCATTTT	CSARTGGNGNQPQHF
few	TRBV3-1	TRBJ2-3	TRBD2	TGTGCCAGCAGCCGCCCCTCACTCGCACTAGCGGGGGGGCTTACGACAGATACGCAGTATTTT	CASSRPSLALAGGLTTDTQYF
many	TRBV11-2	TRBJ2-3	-	TGTGCCAGCAGCTTAGATCTGAGCACAGATACGCAGTATTTT	CASSLDLSTDTQYF
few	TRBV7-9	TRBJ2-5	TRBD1	TGTGCCAGCAGCTCGAGGACAGGGAACGCGGGCGGGACCCAGTACTTC	CASSSRTGNAGGTQYF
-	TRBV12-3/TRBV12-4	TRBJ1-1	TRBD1	TGTGCCAGCCTTACACAGGGGCCGAGAACTGAAGCTTTCTTT	CASLTQGPRTEAFF
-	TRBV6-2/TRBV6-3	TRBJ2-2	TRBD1	TGTGCCTCCATCCCCAGGGGGCATACCGGGGAGCTGTTTTTT	CASIPRGHTGELFF
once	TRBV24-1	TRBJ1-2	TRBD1	TGTGCCACCAGTGAATCAACCCGACAGGGGGCAAAAGGCTACACCTTC	CATSESTRQGAKGYTF
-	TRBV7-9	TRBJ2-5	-	TGTGCCAGCAGCGCCCCGTTCGAGACCCAGTACTTC	CASSAPFETQYF
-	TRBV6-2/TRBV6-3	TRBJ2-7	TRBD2	TGTGCCAGCAGTTACGGCCTAGCGGGTGCCTACGAGCAGTACTTC	CASSYGLAGAYEQYF
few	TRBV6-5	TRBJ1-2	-	TGTGCCAGTGGACAGTATGCAAACGGCTACACCTTC	CASGQYANGYTF
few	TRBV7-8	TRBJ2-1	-	TGTGCCAGCAGCTTCGGGCGGGGAGGCTCCTACAATGAGCAGTTCTTC	CASSFGRGGSYNEQFF
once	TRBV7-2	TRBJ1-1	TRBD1	TGTGCCAGCAGCAAATCCAGGGGGATCCGCACTGAAGCTTTCTTT	CASSKSRGIRTEAFF
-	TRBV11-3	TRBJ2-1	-	TGTGCCAGCAGCTACCGGACAGGGAGGGAAATCAATGAGCAGTTCTTC	CASSYRTGREINEQFF
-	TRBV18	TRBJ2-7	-	TGTGCCAGCTCACCACCGCGCCAGGTTAAATTATACGAGCAGTACTTC	CASSPPRQVKLYEQYF
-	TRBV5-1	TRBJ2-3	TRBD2	TGCGCCAGCAGCTCTGCCGTTAGCGGGGGGGCTGGCACAGATACGCAGTATTTT	CASSSAVSGGAGTDTQYF
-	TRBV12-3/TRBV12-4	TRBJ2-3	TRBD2	TGTGCCAGCAGTGCTAGCGGGAGGGTAGGAGATACGCAGTATTTT	CASSASGRVGDTQYF
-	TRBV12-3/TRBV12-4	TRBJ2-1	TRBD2	TGTGCCAGCAGTCCTAGCGGGAGGACCGACAATGAGCAGTTCTTC	CASSPSGRTDNEQFF
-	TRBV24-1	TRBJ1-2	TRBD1	TGTGCCACCAGTGATTGGGGGACAGCTGGCTACACCTTC	CATSDWGTAGYTF
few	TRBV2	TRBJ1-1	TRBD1	TGTGCCAGCGGGCAGGGGGAACAAACTGAAGCTTTCTTT	CASGQGEQTEAFF
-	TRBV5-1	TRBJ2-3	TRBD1	TGCGCCAGCTCCGGGGACAGGGGCACAGATACGCAGTATTTT	CASSGDRGTDTQYF
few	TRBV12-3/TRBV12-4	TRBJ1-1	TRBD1	TGTGCCAGCAGTTTCATGACAGGGTCCACTGAAGCTTTCTTT	CASSFMTGSTEAFF
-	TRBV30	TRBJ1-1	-	TGTGCCTGGAGGGTAAATAGGGACACTGAAGCTTTCTTT	CAWRVNRDTEAFF
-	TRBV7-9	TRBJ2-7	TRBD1	TGTGCCAGCAGCTTAACGGACAGGCGCTCCTACGAGCAGTACTTC	CASSLTDRRSYEQYF
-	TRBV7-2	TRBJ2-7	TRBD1	TGTGCCAGCAGCCCCCACAGGGGGCTCGAGCAGTACTTC	CASSPHRGLEQYF
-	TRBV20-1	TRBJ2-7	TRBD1	TGCAGTGCTCGGCTGGGACAGATCTACGAGCAGTACTTC	CSARLGQIYEQYF
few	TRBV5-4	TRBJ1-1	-	TGTGCCAGCAGCTCGGCAGGTCTCACTGAAGCTTTCTTT	CASSSAGLTEAFF
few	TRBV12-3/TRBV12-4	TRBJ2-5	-	TGTGCCAGCACCCTGGACAGCCATGGAGAGACCCAGTACTTC	CASTLDSHGETQYF
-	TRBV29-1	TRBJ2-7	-	TGCAGCGTTCTAACTTCTTACGAGCAGTACTTC	CSVLTSYEQYF
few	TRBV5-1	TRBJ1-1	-	TGCGCCAGCAGCTTGGTAGGGGCCACGGGCACTGAAGCTTTCTTT	CASSLVGATGTEAFF
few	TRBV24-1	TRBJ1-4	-	TGTGCCACCAGTGATGCATCCGGGACACCGAAACTGTTTTTT	CATSDASGTPKLFF
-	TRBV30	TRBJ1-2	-	TGTGCCTGGAGCCGGTCCTATGGCTACACCTTC	CAWSRSYGYTF